This T cell receptor beta chain stems from a study of T cell clusters in autoimmune cytopenias (dated by TCRdb to between 2018 and 2020). Background on the whole study: A mean age of about 53 years and a median age of about 59 years were recorded for the healthy donor controls, of whom about half of the roughly 45 were female. A median TRB sequencing depth of 50,000 or so reads per sample was reached, and a median of roughly 2,500 distinct TRB clonotypes per sample was obtained. TRB and IGH repertoires from peripheral blood were sequenced in autoimmune cytopenia patients at active disease and during treatment follow-up, with healthy, CLL and autoimmune hepatitis controls included alongside. The study aimed to test whether autoimmune cytopenia patients carry a disease-specific immune repertoire signature usable as a blood-based biomarker. For primary cytopenia, roughly 23 age-matched healthy donors were used as controls, and for secondary cytopenia, some 15 age-matched CLL patients were used as controls. Autoimmune hepatitis repertoires were compared against fewer than 25 age- and sex-matched healthy donors. What the authors observed across the whole study: Shifts in the TRB repertoire, including less even repertoires in secondary cytopenia and CLL, were mostly a reflection of lymphoma bias and not of autoimmunity. The GLIPH analysis suggested a lack of physiological T cell clusters in primary autoimmune cytopenia patients, since approximately 51 clusters were exclusive to healthy donors whereas 17 were exclusive to patients. The cluster-lack signature was not seen for secondary cytopenia versus CLL, apparently masked by the dominant lymphoma-associated repertoire. The T cell clusters were defined only in silico, and the functional role of the clusters was left to be validated experimentally. Compared with active autoimmune hepatitis patients, healthy donors had almost three times as many exclusive TRB clusters, a finding consistent with an autoimmunity-wide signature.

For each sample, TRB amplification used around 260 ng of peripheral blood genomic DNA, equal to some 38,000 genome equivalents. As to this clonotype: The antigen it binds to is not known.

Measured from the cysteine to the phenylalanine, the CDR3 is 14 residues long. The protein alone is recorded here. As encoded in the germline V gene, CDR1 is SGHRS while CDR2 is YFSETQ. TRB rearrangements were amplified by multiplex PCR following a touch-down protocol, with the TRB-A and TRB-B primer pools mixed in one tube. Two consecutive PCR reactions with Phusion HS II polymerase added Illumina adapters and sample indices to the amplicons. Amplicons were gel-purified with the NucleoSpin Gel and PCR Clean-up kit, then quantified by Qubit and quality-checked on an Agilent 2100 Bioanalyzer. Sequencing of the libraries was done on an Illumina MiSeq with 600-cycle, single-indexed, paired-end runs. Under the source paper's analysis protocol: MiXCR version 2.1.12 with the default MiXCR reference library was used to align and assemble TRB reads. A clone was defined by each unique CDR3 nucleotide sequence, and analysis was restricted to productive sequences with at least two reads. Repertoire diversity was assessed with alpha-parameterized diversity profiles (alpha 0 to 5), including the Shannon (alpha 1) and Simpson (alpha 2) indices, which were computed with an R script. Combinatorial TRB VJ usage was computed with the tcR package and compared between cohorts by principal component analysis with ade4. GLIPH was used to cluster TCRbeta CDR3s in pairs of cohorts matched for age and read depth, and a Wilcoxon test was used to compare cluster frequencies. The reads underwent TCRdb reprocessing, giving one record for each CDR3 protein sequence and no DNA. In this record, the V and J calls reflect TCRdb's handling and not the investigators' own analysis. In this sample's table one finds more than 5,500 distinct CDR3 sequences. 4.4% of the sample rests with the top ten.

This sample also appeared in a second study, on T cell repertoires in aging, cancer and after chemotherapy. As that second paper reports: Donors were distributed across six age groups ranging from 30 or younger to 70 or older, with at least three individuals included per group. Control TCR repertoires from healthy donors were recorded across several months to years, and re-sampling revealed clear clonal overlap. The full dataset contained about 10 million TCR reads. Significantly lower blood TCR diversity and higher clonality were observed in untreated patients with hematological or solid cancers than in age-matched healthy donors. In healthy donors, the drop in TCR diversity with age came mainly from a loss of richness, whereas in cancer patients a loss of evenness also played a part. Median generation probability increased over the chemotherapy interval in both cancer cohorts, suggesting repertoire reconstitution through rebound thymic output. According to the authors, the repertoire data do not permit conclusions about immunological memory after chemotherapy. To examine immunoaging and T cell reconstitution after chemotherapy, the study profiled TCR beta repertoires in peripheral blood from healthy donors and cancer patients. The cohort comprised 218 cancer patients, over 90 with hematological and 110 to 140 with solid cancers, plus 95 healthy donors as a reference group. MiXCR versions 2.12 and 3.0.5 were used to process the TRB sequences. The repertoire metrics were Shannon diversity, evenness, clonality (calculated as one minus evenness), and diversity profiles parameterized by alpha from 0 to 5. Generation probabilities of clones in paired pre- and post-chemotherapy samples were computed with the IGoR algorithm.

The sequence joins TRBV5-1 to TRBJ2-3. Sequencing input: peripheral blood. The sequence came from a human donor in good health. The CDR3 reads CASSLATAADTQYF.